These 17 T cell receptor beta chains share one sample of origin, sequenced in a study of CD8+ T cells in alopecia areata. Extracted RNA was reverse transcribed, and the resulting cDNA served as sequencing template. TCRdb's copy holds only in-frame clones and misses some; the assay was immunoSEQ multiplex PCR. The top ten hold around 1.2% of the sample, which has roughly 250,000 clones, roughly two thirds seen once. The material sequenced was CD4+ T cells sorted from blood, taken at week 0. These receptors were taken from a human donor with alopecia areata.

The chain has TRBV9 and TRBJ1-4, with TRBD1 matching over 7 bases. The CDR3 is 13 residues long. CDR1 is SGDLS, CDR2 YYNGEE, per germline. J gave up 5 bases and V 6 bases, and 4 bases lay outside the gene matches. CDR3 region: CASNRQGNEKLFF. In DNA, the CDR3 is TGTGCCAGCAATAGACAGGGAAATGAAAAACTGTTTTTT.

The chain has TRBV9 and TRBJ1-2; D gene unclear. The V and J ends lost 4 bases and 7 bases respectively, with 2 bases between them. Per germline, CDR1 SGDLS and CDR2 YYNGEE. The CDR3 spans 9 residues. The CDR3 DNA is TGTGCCAGCAGCCCTGGCTACACCTTC. It codes for CASSPGYTF.

The chain combines TRBV4-3 with TRBJ1-2; TRBD1 aligns across 9 bases. Germline CDR1 and CDR2: LGHNA and YSLEER. J was trimmed by 0 bases and V by 4 bases; bases with no gene match: 6. The CDR3 covers 16 residues. CDR3 in amino acids: CASSPRGTGSNYGYTF. The CDR3 DNA reads TGCGCCAGCAGCCCCCGTGGGACAGGGTCTAACTATGGCTACACCTTC.

This rearrangement joins TRBV6-1 to TRBJ2-7; the match to TRBD1 covers 10 bases. The CDR3 covers 17 residues. V lost 2 bases to trimming and J lost 7 bases; unmatched junction nucleotides: 14. In germline, CDR1 is MNHNS, CDR2 SASEGT. CDR3 sequence reads: CASSEFRVRDRGSEQYF. CDR3 DNA: TGTGCCAGCAGTGAATTCCGTGTTCGGGACAGGGGAAGTGAGCAGTACTTC.

This sequence joins TRBV30 and TRBJ2-7; possible D gene TRBD1, 6 bases. The germline V and J ends were trimmed by 2 bases and 3 bases, with 17 bases remaining between them. From germline, CDR1 is GTSNPN and CDR2 SVGIG (reference sequence). The CDR3 loop spans 15 amino acids. The CDR3 region is CAWSWRGQPFYEQYF. CDR3 bases: TGTGCCTGGAGTTGGCGAGGACAGCCCTTCTACGAGCAGTACTTC.

This clone was counted only a few times. This chain links TRBV15 with TRBJ2-3; D not certain. Germline CDR1 is LNHNV and CDR2 is YYDKDF (reference sequence). V dropped 0 bases and J dropped 2 bases, with 9 bases sitting between them. The CDR3 runs 15 residues. CDR3 nucleotide sequence: TGTGCCACCAGCAGAGATGGAGCTTTCACAGATACGCAGTATTTT. Amino acid sequence: CATSRDGAFTDTQYF.

V usage is TRBV7-2 and J usage is TRBJ2-1, with 7 bases that match TRBD2. The J segment lost 6 bases and the V segment lost 0 bases, leaving 2 bases of the junction unmatched. The germline V gene encodes CDR1 SGHTA and CDR2 FQGNSA. The CDR3 spans 14 residues. CDR3 protein: CASSLAAGVNEQFF. DNA of the CDR3: TGTGCCAGCAGCTTAGCGGCGGGGGTCAATGAGCAGTTCTTC.

The chain recombines TRBV15 with TRBJ2-5; D gene unclear. Germline CDR1 reads LNHNV; CDR2 reads YYDKDF (reference sequence). This CDR3 comprises 11 residues. Trimming stripped 1 base from V and 7 bases from J, with 4 bases between. This CDR3 is CATSRVGTQYF. CDR3 DNA sequence: TGTGCCACCAGCAGAGTGGGGACCCAGTACTTC.

In this sample, this clone turned up once. The chain uses TRBV5-6 and TRBJ2-7; the match to TRBD1 covers 8 bases. V dropped 4 bases and J dropped 2; count of bases not matched to a gene: 5. The length of the CDR3 is 14 residues. The germline gives CDR1 SGHDT, CDR2 YYEEEE. As DNA, the CDR3 is TGTGCCAGCAGCATCGGACAGGGAGCCTACGAGCAGTACTTC. Its translation: CASSIGQGAYEQYF.

The chain is built from TRBV29-1 and TRBJ2-7, with D possibly TRBD1 on 6 matching bases. Germline CDR1 and CDR2: SQVTM and ANQGSEA. This CDR3 spans 14 amino acids. Between the trimmed V and J ends, which lost 7 bases and 4 bases, there was a span of 20 bases. The CDR3 nucleotides read TGCAGCGCCATACCCCAACAGGGAGCTTACGAGCAGTACTTC. This encodes CSAIPQQGAYEQYF.

The sample holds a few counts of this clone. V gene TRBV30 combines with J gene TRBJ1-6; maybe TRBD1 (5 bases). CDR1 and CDR2 (germline): GTSNPN, SVGIG (reference sequence). The CDR3 sequence is 14 residues long. Trimming took 5 bases from V and 9 from J, leaving 17 bases between them. The CDR3: CAWGRSGTASPLHF. For the CDR3, the DNA is TGTGCCTGGGGTCGGTCCGGGACGGCTTCACCCCTCCACTTT.

The V and J genes are TRBV29-1 and TRBJ2-3; 10 bases match TRBD2. Germline V gene data show CDR1 as SQVTM and CDR2 as ANQGSEA. The CDR3 runs 16 residues. J was trimmed by 1 base and V by 0 bases; bases with no gene match: 4. CDR3 DNA: TGCAGCGTTGAAGATCTACTAGCGGGGCGCACAGATACGCAGTATTTT. Protein sequence: CSVEDLLAGRTDTQYF.

J is TRBJ1-1 and V is TRBV29-1, with D possibly TRBD1 on 6 matching bases. Germline CDR1 SQVTM, CDR2 ANQGSEA. Trimming took 3 bases from V and 11 from J, leaving 19 bases between them. The CDR3 loop spans 13 amino acids. CDR3 in DNA: TGCAGCGTTGACCGGAGGCAGGGGCAAAACGCTTTCTTT. Translating it yields CSVDRRQGQNAFF.

The chain employs TRBV25-1 and TRBJ1-2; the D gene is possibly TRBD1 (6 bases). Germline CDR1 and CDR2: MGHDK and SYGVNS. The V gene lost 4 bases and the J gene lost 5 bases, with 11 bases spanning the gap. The CDR3 spans 13 residues. The CDR3 DNA reads as TGTGCCAGCAGTGGTACAGGGAATTATGGCTACACCTTC. Translated, it gives CASSGTGNYGYTF.

The gene calls are TRBV15 and TRBJ2-7; no definite D call. Between the trimmed V and J ends, which lost 0 bases and 0 bases, there was a span of 9 bases. This CDR3 spans 15 amino acids. Per germline, CDR1 LNHNV and CDR2 YYDKDF (reference sequence). The CDR3: CATSRDTVFSYEQYF. CDR3 DNA sequence: TGTGCCACCAGCAGAGATACGGTATTCTCCTACGAGCAGTACTTC. Full variable domain (outside the CDR3, taken from reference TRBV15 and TRBJ2-7): DAMVIQNPRYQVTQFGKPVTLSCSQTLNHNVMYWYQQKSSQAPKLLFHYYDKDFNNEADTPDNFQSRRPNTSFCFLDIRSPGLGDTAMYLCATSRDTVFSYEQYFGPGTRLTVT.

This clone was seen only a few times. The genes are TRBV7-6 and TRBJ2-7, with 9 nucleotides matching TRBD2. The germline gives CDR1 SGHVS, CDR2 FNYEAQ. The CDR3 contains 14 residues. Losses at the gene ends were 5 bases for V and 6 bases for J; bases not matched to a gene: 8. CDR3 in DNA: TGTGCCAGCAGCCAAGCGGGGGGTTACGGCGAGCAGTACTTC. It is translated as CASSQAGGYGEQYF.

The chain carries TRBV6-5 and TRBJ1-2; 8 bases agree with TRBD1. The junction had 9 bases not matched to a gene; V was cut back by 6 bases and J by 9 bases. CDR3 length equals 13 residues. Germline CDR1 MNHEY, CDR2 SVGAGI. The CDR3 DNA is TGTGCCAGCAGAGTCCCAGGGGGCGGTCGCTACACCTTC. It codes for CASRVPGGGRYTF.